Listed below are T cell receptor beta chains from one sample, sequenced in a study of T cells in Graves' hyperthyroidism and ophthalmopathy. TCRdb called the multiplex PCR reads again in MiXCR, with one record for every CDR3 protein. The profile shows under 650,000 distinct CDR3 sequences, about 17% of them singletons. Sequencing was done on a sample of blood. The receptors here all came from a woman aged 25 to 39 with Graves' hyperthyroidism. Each CDR3 is given with its conserved first and last residue. A D gene is named only where the DNA matches it firmly. Clone sizes are given selectively: once, few, many, or a class where the clone is expanded.

d_gene: -
v_gene: TRBV7-2
j_gene: TRBJ2-3
len: 15
abundance: many
CDR3nt: TGTGCCAGCACCGTATCCTGGGGAAGCACAGATACGCAGTATTTT
CDR3aa: CASTVSWGSTDTQYF

d_gene: -
v_gene: TRBV5-1
j_gene: TRBJ1-1
len: 13
abundance: many
CDR3nt: TGCGCCAGCAGTGCAGCCAGGAACACTGAAGCTTTCTTT
CDR3aa: CASSAARNTEAFF

d_gene: TRBD2
v_gene: TRBV4-1
j_gene: TRBJ2-1
len: 17
abundance: -
CDR3nt: TGCGCCAGCAGCCTGGGACTAGCGGGATCCCCGAACAATGAGCAGTTCTTC
CDR3aa: CASSLGLAGSPNNEQFF

d_gene: -
v_gene: TRBV11-1
j_gene: TRBJ1-2
len: 13
abundance: many
CDR3nt: TGTGCCAGCAGCTTCAGGGTAAACTATGGCTACACCTTC
CDR3aa: CASSFRVNYGYTF

d_gene: TRBD2
v_gene: TRBV10-1
j_gene: TRBJ2-3
len: 17
abundance: -
CDR3nt: TGCGCCAGCAGTGATATCAGCGGGAGGGCCGGGACAGATACGCAGTATTTT
CDR3aa: CASSDISGRAGTDTQYF

d_gene: TRBD2
v_gene: TRBV12-3/TRBV12-4
j_gene: TRBJ2-5
len: 15
abundance: many
CDR3nt: TGTGCCAGCAGCCCCCCTAGCGGGAGGCAAGAGACCCAGTACTTC
CDR3aa: CASSPPSGRQETQYF

d_gene: -
v_gene: TRBV7-3
j_gene: TRBJ2-1
len: 15
abundance: -
CDR3nt: TGTGCCAGCAGCTTAACGGTAAGCTCCTACAATGAGCAGTTCTTC
CDR3aa: CASSLTVSSYNEQFF

d_gene: -
v_gene: TRBV28
j_gene: TRBJ1-2
len: 15
abundance: many
CDR3nt: TGTGCCAGCACCAAAGCAGGGACTGGGTACTATGGCTACACCTTC
CDR3aa: CASTKAGTGYYGYTF

d_gene: -
v_gene: TRBV29-1
j_gene: TRBJ1-1
len: 13
abundance: -
CDR3nt: TGCAGCGTGCGACGGGACCTGAACACTGAAGCTTTCTTT
CDR3aa: CSVRRDLNTEAFF

d_gene: TRBD1
v_gene: TRBV5-1
j_gene: TRBJ2-2
len: 19
abundance: -
CDR3nt: TGCGCCAGCAGCTTCGGGGCAGGGGGTTATCGAGGTATCACCGGGGAGCTGTTTTTT
CDR3aa: CASSFGAGGYRGITGELFF

d_gene: -
v_gene: TRBV28
j_gene: TRBJ1-5
len: 17
abundance: many
CDR3nt: TGTGCCAGCAGTTTGCCCCTCCCTGAGGGAGGCAATCAGCCCCAGCATTTT
CDR3aa: CASSLPLPEGGNQPQHF

d_gene: -
v_gene: TRBV11-2
j_gene: TRBJ2-1
len: 17
abundance: many
CDR3nt: TGTGCCAGCAGCTTAGTTCGCGGCTCAAGCTCCTACAATGAGCAGTTCTTC
CDR3aa: CASSLVRGSSSYNEQFF

d_gene: TRBD2
v_gene: TRBV20-1
j_gene: TRBJ2-7
len: 15
abundance: many
CDR3nt: TGCAGTGCTAGAAATTTCGGGACTAGGGCCTACGAGCAGTACTTC
CDR3aa: CSARNFGTRAYEQYF

d_gene: TRBD1
v_gene: TRBV2
j_gene: TRBJ1-4
len: 15
abundance: many
CDR3nt: TGTGCCAGCAGCGGTGAGGGGGCAGGGAGAGAAAAACTGTTTTTT
CDR3aa: CASSGEGAGREKLFF

d_gene: TRBD2
v_gene: TRBV12-5
j_gene: TRBJ2-1
len: 16
abundance: few
CDR3nt: TGTGCTAGTGGTTTCTCGGGACTAGCGGGAGTTGTTGAGCAGTTCTTC
CDR3aa: CASGFSGLAGVVEQFF

d_gene: -
v_gene: TRBV19
j_gene: TRBJ1-1
len: 14
abundance: many
CDR3nt: TGTGCCAGTAGTTCGGGAGGGCTGAGGGGTGAAGCTTTCTTT
CDR3aa: CASSSGGLRGEAFF

d_gene: -
v_gene: TRBV28
j_gene: TRBJ2-3
len: 13
abundance: -
CDR3nt: TGTGCCAGCACTGCGCAGGGGACAGATACGCAGTATTTT
CDR3aa: CASTAQGTDTQYF

d_gene: -
v_gene: TRBV12-3/TRBV12-4
j_gene: TRBJ2-6
len: 17
abundance: -
CDR3nt: TGTGCCAGCACCATGATTACCGGGACACCTGGGGCCAACGTCCTGACTTTC
CDR3aa: CASTMITGTPGANVLTF

d_gene: -
v_gene: TRBV3-1
j_gene: TRBJ1-1
len: 14
abundance: many
CDR3nt: TGTGCCAGCAGCCAAGATGAGGGGCCAGGAGGCGCTTTCTTT
CDR3aa: CASSQDEGPGGAFF

d_gene: -
v_gene: TRBV14
j_gene: TRBJ2-2
len: 15
abundance: few
CDR3nt: TGTGCCAGCAGCGCTCGCACCGGCGGCACCGGGGAGCTGTTTTTT
CDR3aa: CASSARTGGTGELFF

d_gene: TRBD2
v_gene: TRBV5-1
j_gene: TRBJ2-5
len: 18
abundance: -
CDR3nt: TGCGCCAGCAGCTTAGGACTAGCGGGAGGGCCTTGGCAAGAGACCCAGTACTTC
CDR3aa: CASSLGLAGGPWQETQYF

d_gene: -
v_gene: TRBV5-5
j_gene: TRBJ2-7
len: 14
abundance: many
CDR3nt: TGTGCCAGCAGCTTGGCGGCCAGGGGAACCGAGCAGTACTTC
CDR3aa: CASSLAARGTEQYF

d_gene: -
v_gene: TRBV10-3
j_gene: TRBJ1-1
len: 14
abundance: many
CDR3nt: TGTGCCATCAGTCCGGGTCCTTTAAACACTGAAGCTTTCTTT
CDR3aa: CAISPGPLNTEAFF

d_gene: -
v_gene: TRBV6-2/TRBV6-3
j_gene: TRBJ2-1
len: 15
abundance: -
CDR3nt: TGTGCCAGCAGGTACCATGAAGAATCCTACAATGAGCAGTTCTTC
CDR3aa: CASRYHEESYNEQFF

d_gene: -
v_gene: TRBV7-8
j_gene: TRBJ1-1
len: 15
abundance: few
CDR3nt: TGTGCCAGCAGCCTAGTCGGAAGGGGGTACACTGAAGCTTTCTTT
CDR3aa: CASSLVGRGYTEAFF

d_gene: TRBD1
v_gene: TRBV10-3
j_gene: TRBJ1-4
len: 13
abundance: few
CDR3nt: TGTGCCATCAGTCCGGGACAGAATGAAAAACTGTTTTTT
CDR3aa: CAISPGQNEKLFF

d_gene: TRBD2
v_gene: TRBV12-3/TRBV12-4
j_gene: TRBJ2-2
len: 15
abundance: many
CDR3nt: TGTGCCAGCAGTGTGGGGCTAGCGGGCACCGGGGAGCTGTTTTTT
CDR3aa: CASSVGLAGTGELFF

d_gene: -
v_gene: TRBV29-1
j_gene: TRBJ2-7
len: 15
abundance: many
CDR3nt: TGCAGCGTTGTGACACAGGGAAAAACCGGCTACGAGCAGTACTTC
CDR3aa: CSVVTQGKTGYEQYF

d_gene: TRBD1
v_gene: TRBV2
j_gene: TRBJ1-2
len: 14
abundance: many
CDR3nt: TGTGCCATCTTTGGACAGGGGGCGAACTATGGCTACACCTTC
CDR3aa: CAIFGQGANYGYTF

d_gene: -
v_gene: TRBV30
j_gene: TRBJ1-1
len: 12
abundance: many
CDR3nt: TGTGCCTGGAACAGGGAGAACACTGAAGCTTTCTTT
CDR3aa: CAWNRENTEAFF

d_gene: TRBD2
v_gene: TRBV12-3/TRBV12-4
j_gene: TRBJ2-7
len: 15
abundance: many
CDR3nt: TGTGCCAGCAGTTTTACCGGGACTAGCGCCGACGAGCAGTACTTC
CDR3aa: CASSFTGTSADEQYF

d_gene: -
v_gene: TRBV3-1
j_gene: TRBJ2-7
len: 14
abundance: many
CDR3nt: TGTGCCAGCAGCCAACATGACGGTTACTACGAGCAGTACTTC
CDR3aa: CASSQHDGYYEQYF

d_gene: -
v_gene: TRBV12-3/TRBV12-4
j_gene: TRBJ1-1
len: 13
abundance: many
CDR3nt: TGTGCCAGCAGCCACACCCTGGGGACTGAAGCTTTCTTT
CDR3aa: CASSHTLGTEAFF

d_gene: TRBD2
v_gene: TRBV19
j_gene: TRBJ2-1
len: 15
abundance: many
CDR3nt: TGTGCCAGCAGCATCGGGACTAGCGGCTCCAATGAGCAGTTCTTC
CDR3aa: CASSIGTSGSNEQFF

d_gene: -
v_gene: TRBV12-3/TRBV12-4
j_gene: TRBJ1-1
len: 12
abundance: many
CDR3nt: TGTGCCAGCAGCCCGAGCTTAGTTGAAGCTTTCTTT
CDR3aa: CASSPSLVEAFF

d_gene: TRBD2
v_gene: TRBV19
j_gene: TRBJ2-5
len: 13
abundance: few
CDR3nt: TGTGCCAGTAGTGTTTCAGCGGGAGAGGGGAAGTACTTC
CDR3aa: CASSVSAGEGKYF

d_gene: -
v_gene: TRBV18
j_gene: TRBJ1-5
len: 14
abundance: -
CDR3nt: TGTGCCAGCTCACCGAACGAGGGTTATCAGCCCCAGCATTTT
CDR3aa: CASSPNEGYQPQHF

d_gene: TRBD2
v_gene: TRBV28
j_gene: TRBJ2-1
len: 14
abundance: -
CDR3nt: TGTGCCAGCCTAGCGGGAGGGGTCTACAATGAGCAGTTCTTC
CDR3aa: CASLAGGVYNEQFF

d_gene: -
v_gene: TRBV28
j_gene: TRBJ1-5
len: 14
abundance: -
CDR3nt: TGTGCCAGCAGGATAGGGGGAGGGAGGCAGCCCCAGCATTTT
CDR3aa: CASRIGGGRQPQHF

d_gene: TRBD1
v_gene: TRBV30
j_gene: TRBJ2-1
len: 11
abundance: -
CDR3nt: TGTGCCTGGGGACAGGTCAATGAGCAGTTCTTC
CDR3aa: CAWGQVNEQFF

d_gene: TRBD1
v_gene: TRBV12-3/TRBV12-4
j_gene: TRBJ2-2
len: 14
abundance: many
CDR3nt: TGTGCCAGCATCCCGACAGGGTGGGCCGGGGAGCTGTTTTTT
CDR3aa: CASIPTGWAGELFF

d_gene: TRBD1
v_gene: TRBV20-1
j_gene: TRBJ1-1
len: 13
abundance: many
CDR3nt: TGCAGTGCTCCGACAGGGGGCTTCACTGAAGCTTTCTTT
CDR3aa: CSAPTGGFTEAFF

d_gene: -
v_gene: TRBV15
j_gene: TRBJ1-4
len: 16
abundance: -
CDR3nt: TGTGCCACCAGCACCGACGGTCCTACAACTAATGAAAAACTGTTTTTT
CDR3aa: CATSTDGPTTNEKLFF

d_gene: -
v_gene: TRBV5-1
j_gene: TRBJ1-1
len: 12
abundance: many
CDR3nt: TGTGCCAGCAGCTTAGGTCGCGCCGAAGCTTTCTTT
CDR3aa: CASSLGRAEAFF

d_gene: -
v_gene: TRBV28
j_gene: TRBJ2-7
len: 14
abundance: many
CDR3nt: TGTGCCAGCAGTTTTGGGACCGGTAGCCCCGAGCAGTACTTC
CDR3aa: CASSFGTGSPEQYF

d_gene: -
v_gene: TRBV28
j_gene: TRBJ2-7
len: 13
abundance: many
CDR3nt: TGTGCCAGCAGTTCCTTTAAACGGGGCGAGCAGTACTTC
CDR3aa: CASSSFKRGEQYF

d_gene: -
v_gene: TRBV28
j_gene: TRBJ1-6
len: 16
abundance: many
CDR3nt: TGTGCCAGCAGTTCCAGGGAAGGGTCCTATAATTCACCCCTCCACTTT
CDR3aa: CASSSREGSYNSPLHF

d_gene: -
v_gene: TRBV27
j_gene: TRBJ2-5
len: 15
abundance: few
CDR3nt: TGTGCCAGCAGTCCTCTCGCAAGGAGCACAGAGACCCAGTACTTC
CDR3aa: CASSPLARSTETQYF

d_gene: -
v_gene: TRBV11-3
j_gene: TRBJ2-5
len: 14
abundance: many
CDR3nt: TGTGCCAGCAGCGACCCGGGACTGCAAGAGACCCAGTACTTC
CDR3aa: CASSDPGLQETQYF

d_gene: TRBD2
v_gene: TRBV5-4
j_gene: TRBJ2-5
len: 15
abundance: -
CDR3nt: TGTGCCAGCAGCTCACGGGGACTAACTCAAGAGACCCAGTACTTC
CDR3aa: CASSSRGLTQETQYF

d_gene: -
v_gene: TRBV6-1
j_gene: TRBJ2-1
len: 15
abundance: few
CDR3nt: TGTGCCAGCAGTACCCTCTATCCCTCCTACAATGAGCAGTTCTTC
CDR3aa: CASSTLYPSYNEQFF

d_gene: -
v_gene: TRBV4-2
j_gene: TRBJ1-1
len: 16
abundance: few
CDR3nt: TGTGCCAGCAGCCCGATCAAGTTGGACAAGAACACTGAAGCTTTCTTT
CDR3aa: CASSPIKLDKNTEAFF

d_gene: -
v_gene: TRBV20-1
j_gene: TRBJ2-3
len: 14
abundance: many
CDR3nt: TGCAGTGGCCGCGTAGCGTTTGGCACAGATACGCAGTATTTT
CDR3aa: CSGRVAFGTDTQYF

d_gene: TRBD2
v_gene: TRBV2
j_gene: TRBJ2-2
len: 16
abundance: many
CDR3nt: TGTGCCAGCAGTGAAGTGGGGGGGAGGAGTGCCGGGGAGCTGTTTTTT
CDR3aa: CASSEVGGRSAGELFF

d_gene: -
v_gene: TRBV10-3
j_gene: TRBJ1-2
len: 16
abundance: -
CDR3nt: TGTGCCATCAGTGAGTCGGCCGGTGCAGGGGCCTATGGCTACACCTTC
CDR3aa: CAISESAGAGAYGYTF

d_gene: -
v_gene: TRBV7-6
j_gene: TRBJ2-1
len: 13
abundance: -
CDR3nt: TGTGCCAGCAGCCGACAGTGGAGCAATGAGCAGTTCTTC
CDR3aa: CASSRQWSNEQFF

d_gene: TRBD1
v_gene: TRBV28
j_gene: TRBJ1-5
len: 13
abundance: -
CDR3nt: TGTGCCAGCAGGCTTACAGGGGATCAGCCCCAGCATTTT
CDR3aa: CASRLTGDQPQHF

d_gene: TRBD1
v_gene: TRBV9
j_gene: TRBJ2-7
len: 15
abundance: -
CDR3nt: TGTGCCAGCAGCGGAGGACAGGGTATTTCGGGGGAGCAGTACTTC
CDR3aa: CASSGGQGISGEQYF

d_gene: TRBD2
v_gene: TRBV24-1
j_gene: TRBJ2-2
len: 14
abundance: few
CDR3nt: TGTGCCACCAGTGGAAGCGGGAGAGCCGGGGAGCTGTTTTTT
CDR3aa: CATSGSGRAGELFF